The T cell receptor (beta chain) described here comes from a study of a mutant IDH1 vaccine in newly diagnosed glioma (dated by TCRdb to 2020 to 2022). About the full investigation: Vaccination started 4-6 weeks after radiotherapy alone, or was given together with temozolomide cycles in the groups whose treatment included chemotherapy. Of the 32 patients who were treated, approximately 60% were male and around 38% were female, and the mean age was around 40 years. Before enrollment, patients had received standard therapy of radiotherapy alone, temozolomide alone, or radiochemotherapy with temozolomide; most received the combination. The week-35 safety follow-up was designated visit V12, and the week-47 end of study was designated visit V13. Six visits were used for peripheral blood collection: V03 (baseline), V05, V07, V10, V12 and V13. Longitudinal TCRB deep sequencing was performed for around 23 treated patients wherever samples were available for exploratory analyses. Study-wide conclusions, independent of this receptor: Immune responses induced by the vaccine were seen in more than 85% of patients across multiple MHC alleles. No apparent relationship was observed between pseudoprogression and alterations in the top peripheral T cell clonotypes detected by TCRB sequencing. Availability determined which PBMC samples were chosen for TCRB deep sequencing. According to the authors, sample limitations meant that analyses of patient blood samples could not be reproduced.

Read against the paper, the sample's time point label means: week 35, safety follow-up. A 20-mer mutant IDH1 peptide at 300 micrograms in Montanide made up each vaccine dose, which was injected subcutaneously together with topical imiquimod. Across visits V03 through V10, patients got a total of eight vaccinations, given in weeks 1, 3, 5, 7, 11, 15, 19 and 23. Donors had newly diagnosed WHO grade 3 or 4 IDH1-mutant astrocytomas with loss of nuclear ATRX. The samples were drawn from NOA16, a multicentre, single-arm, open-label phase I trial in Germany that tested a mutant IDH1 peptide vaccine in humans for the first time. The DNeasy Blood and Tissue Kit was used to extract genomic DNA from EDTA blood for TCRB sequencing. With respect to this clone: Its antigen is currently not known. No qualities accompany the bases; no much larger clone lies one base away.

Preparation of the library involved the immunoSEQ multiplex PCR assay. Following the manufacturer's protocol, the hsTCRB Kit was used to amplify rearranged TCR beta chain sequences. An Illumina MiSeq was used to sequence the TCRB libraries. Per the authors' processing: Demultiplexing, trimming and gene mapping were performed with the kit vendor's proprietary platform. This immuneACCESS table, as held by TCRdb, lists in-frame sequences with V and J called but not all clones. Of the missing ones, under half trace to an unresolved V gene in checked studies; the others have no known cause. That table is the source of V, J and clone size, and D and trimming were worked out from the DNA. The sample table records roughly 69,000 clones; roughly 86% of these occur just once. More than 1.5% of the sample rests with the top ten. This TCR derives from a man aged 25 to 40 with glioma. Sequences were derived from PBMCs, sampled from a glioma patient whose treatment included an IDH1 peptide vaccine.

The CDR3: CASSLRAEGTGELFF. The DNA reads as follows: TGCGCCAGCAGCCTCAGGGCGGAAGGCACCGGGGAGCTGTTTTTT. This receptor chain uses TRBV5-1 and TRBJ2-2, with TRBD1 perhaps the D gene, on 5 matching bases. CDR1 SGHRS and CDR2 YFSETQ are derived from the germline V gene. The CDR3 spans 15 residues, from the cysteine through the phenylalanine. Of all the DNA, just the CDR3 is kept, 45 bases in frame from base 1. V lost 4 bases and J lost 4 bases; the stretch between them is 14 bases long.